This entry describes one T cell receptor beta chain. The entry originates in a study of blood T cell repertoires in COVID-19. Overall study: Collection of acute and convalescent COVID-19 samples took place in the United States, Italy and Spain. Nucleic acid was either cDNA or gDNA, and it came from T cells, B-cell-depleted T cells, or PBMCs.

TCRdb's copy holds only in-frame clones and misses some; the assay was immunoSEQ multiplex PCR. The sample includes 140,000 to 150,000 clones, 84% of them seen just once. The CDR3 totals 14 residues. The V end was cut by 3 bases, the J end by 7 bases, with 16 bases between. Germline V gene lookup returns CDR1 SGHNT and CDR2 YYREEE (reference sequence). Adults between about 18 and 95 years of age took part from 20 to 25 US areas. Each exposed participant met a COVID-19 case in the 2 weeks preceding study entry. The V call is TRBV5-4, the J call TRBJ1-1, with D hard to call. The clonotype was recovered from a woman between 50 and 59 years old who had been exposed to COVID-19. The sequenced sample was PBMCs or T cells enriched from blood (not recorded which). The CDR3 nucleotides are TGTGCCAGCAGCTCCTTTACACTGAGACTTGAAGCTTTCTTT. It translates to CASSSFTLRLEAFF.